The T cell receptor beta chain under discussion was sequenced for a study of OX40 agonist ivuxolimab in advanced cancers. Across the whole study: Ivuxolimab was delivered to patients intravenously every 2 weeks at doses spanning 0.01 to 10 mg/kg. Two patients with cutaneous melanoma and one with hepatocellular carcinoma, three in total, showed partial responses. Study results and caveats: Normalized T-cell clonal expansion was also low in some nonresponders.

To note about this clone: Its target is unknown.

V was cut by 1 base and J by 6 bases, with 12 bases left in between. Germline values: CDR1 MGHDK, CDR2 SYGVNS. The CDR3 consists of 14 residues. Profiled with immunoSEQ multiplex PCR; TCRdb holds only in-frame clones, not every one. Of 68,000 or so clones in the sample, roughly 80% were seen once. The V gene is TRBV25-1, the J gene TRBJ1-2; D is perhaps TRBD1 (6 bases). The material sequenced was CD4+ or CD8+ T cells sorted from blood, taken in a trial of the OX40 agonist ivuxolimab. This TCR came from an adult with an advanced solid tumor such as melanoma, head and neck, liver or kidney cancer. The CDR3 loop is CASSESPTGDGYTF. The DNA of the CDR3 is TGTGCCAGCAGTGAATCTCCGACAGGAGATGGCTACACCTTC.